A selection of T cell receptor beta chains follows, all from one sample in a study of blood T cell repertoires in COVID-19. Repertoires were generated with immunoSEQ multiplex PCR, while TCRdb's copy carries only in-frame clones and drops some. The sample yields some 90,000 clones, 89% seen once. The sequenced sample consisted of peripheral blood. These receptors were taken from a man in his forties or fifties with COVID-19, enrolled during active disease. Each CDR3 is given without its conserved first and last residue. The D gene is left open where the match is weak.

CDR3: ASSFGAGGRTTQY
V: TRBV28
D: TRBD2
J: TRBJ2-3

CDR3: AWSVRGTGYYEQY
V: TRBV30
D: TRBD1
J: TRBJ2-7

CDR3: ASSPPGAKLF
V: TRBV18
D: .
J: TRBJ1-4

CDR3: ASSLSGRGRTYEQY
V: TRBV27
D: TRBD1
J: TRBJ2-7

CDR3: ASSLTVAGGPYSYEQY
V: TRBV5-1
D: TRBD2
J: TRBJ2-7

CDR3: SVEDLVTGTYNEQF
V: TRBV29-1
D: .
J: TRBJ2-1

CDR3: ASTSSGNTIY
V: TRBV6-5
D: .
J: TRBJ1-3

CDR3: ASSDSFWRGGTGELF
V: TRBV6-4
D: .
J: TRBJ2-2

CDR3: ASSAGTSGGNEQF
V: TRBV9
D: TRBD2
J: TRBJ2-1

CDR3: ASSLSFPGELF
V: TRBV7-3
D: .
J: TRBJ2-2

CDR3: ASSFQESGYGYT
V: TRBV28
D: .
J: TRBJ1-2

CDR3: ASSHEGGLGIYGYT
V: TRBV3-1/TRBV3-2
D: .
J: TRBJ1-2

CDR3: SVEEWQVSSYNEQF
V: TRBV29-1
D: .
J: TRBJ2-1

CDR3: ASSYRVGNTEAF
V: TRBV6-2/TRBV6-3
D: .
J: TRBJ1-1

CDR3: ASSLGSVGEAF
V: TRBV5-1
D: .
J: TRBJ1-1